This TCR beta chain appears in the sequencing data of a study of radiation and T cells in renal cell carcinoma. V was pared by 2 bases and J by 5 bases, with 12 bases between. Germline CDR1 SGHTA, CDR2 FQGNSA. The CDR3 is 14 residues long. Profiling relied on immunoSEQ multiplex PCR, and the TCRdb table lists in-frame clones only, not all of them. The sample shows roughly 64,000 clones, around three quarters of them seen only once. Described time point: blood 4 weeks post-SBRT, at nephrectomy. Treatment indicated: 15 Gy SBRT to primary tumor, nephrectomy 4 weeks later. This receptor was identified in a man in his 60s with renal cell carcinoma. The material was blood, obtained from a patient whose treatment included radiotherapy and nephrectomy. The chain links TRBV7-2 to TRBJ1-2; D uncertain. CDR3 in amino acids: CASSLMGSGYGYTF. CDR3 DNA sequence: TGTGCCAGCAGCTTAATGGGTTCGGGGTATGGCTACACCTTC.